The entry that follows covers one T cell receptor beta chain sequence. The antigen remains undetermined. These data are taken from a study of T cell responses to AZD1222 COVID-19 vaccine. Study-level findings and limits: Among the donors, most were white British and more were female, and clonal diversity was possibly underestimated.

CDR1 is LGHNT and CDR2 is FRNRAP in the germline V gene. Trimming cost V 6 bases and J 3 bases, with 9 bases left between them. The CDR3 consists of 12 residues. Data came from immunoSEQ multiplex PCR; TCRdb stores just in-frame clones and leaves some out. Of about 110,000 clones listed, 70% to 90% are singletons. The source material was peripheral blood, sampled on day 0 of AZD1222 vaccination. The chain uses TRBV12-5 and TRBJ2-7; D may be TRBD1 (5 bases). The source is an adult in good health. The CDR3 loop is CASGKGFYEQYF. CDR3 DNA: TGTGCTAGTGGAAAGGGGTTCTACGAGCAGTACTTC.